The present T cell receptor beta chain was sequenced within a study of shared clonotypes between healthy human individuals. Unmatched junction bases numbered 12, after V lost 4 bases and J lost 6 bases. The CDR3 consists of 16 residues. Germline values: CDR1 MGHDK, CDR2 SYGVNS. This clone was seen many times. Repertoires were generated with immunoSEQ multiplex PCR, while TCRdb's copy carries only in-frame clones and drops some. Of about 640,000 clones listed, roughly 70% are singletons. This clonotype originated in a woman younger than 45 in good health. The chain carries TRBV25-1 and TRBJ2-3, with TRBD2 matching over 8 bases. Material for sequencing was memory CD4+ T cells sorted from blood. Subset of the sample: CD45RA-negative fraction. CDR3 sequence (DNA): TGTGCCAGCAGTGGAGCGGGGAGCGGCGGGAGGGATACGCAGTATTTT. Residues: CASSGAGSGGRDTQYF.